Shown below are 30 T cell receptor beta chains from a single sample sequenced in a study of blood T cells in healthy people across ages. Together with a sample-barcoded 5' primer, a J-beta primer mix was included in a second PCR lasting about 6 to 11 cycles. TCRdb reprocessed the 5' RACE reads via MiXCR and lists one record per CDR3 protein. The data contain around 700,000 distinct CDR3 sequences, roughly 25% of them singletons. These data were likewise used in another study, on T cells of mothers and their children.

Specimen: blood. These TCRs come from a boy aged 5-17 years in good health.

This clonotype was seen only a few times. This rearrangement joins TRBV28 to TRBJ2-1; 14 bases are a match to TRBD2. Germline V gene data show CDR1 as MDHEN and CDR2 as SYDVKM. This CDR3 comprises 16 residues. The V and J ends lost 5 bases and 0 bases, in that order; junction bases with no gene match: 0. The CDR3 DNA follows: TGTGCCAGCAGTGGGACTAGCGGGAGCTCCTACAATGAGCAGTTCTTC. Amino acid sequence: CASSGTSGSSYNEQFF.

The chain is built from TRBV28 and TRBJ2-5; D could derive from TRBD1 or TRBD2 (5 bases each). The J call is in doubt because the DNA end fits TRBJ2-7 better. Germline-derived CDR1 and CDR2 are MDHEN and SYDVKM. This CDR3 region has 17 residues. The CDR3 protein is CASSFGTPNRASYEQYF. CDR3 DNA sequence: TGTGCCAGCAGTTTTGGGACGCCTAATCGCGCCTCCTACGAGCAGTACTTC.

The chain is built from TRBV20-1 and TRBJ1-2; perhaps TRBD1 as D (6 bases). V was cut by 0 bases and J by 6 bases, with 14 bases left in between. The CDR3 runs to 14 residues. Germline lookup yields CDR1 DFQATT and CDR2 SNEGSKA (reference sequence). CDR3 in amino acids: CSAREGFRQDGYTF. As DNA, the CDR3 is TGCAGTGCTAGAGAAGGATTTCGACAGGATGGCTACACCTTC.

This clonotype appeared a few times. The CDR3, as DNA: TGCAGCGTTGACGCGTGGCGGGGCGGTGGGAATGAGCAGTTCTTC. It encodes CSVDAWRGGGNEQFF. The rearrangement links TRBV29-1 to TRBJ2-5; tentatively, D is TRBD2 (6 bases). Matching the DNA end better, TRBJ2-1 makes the J call doubtful. CDR1 SQVTM and CDR2 ANQGSEA come from the germline V gene. This CDR3 spans 15 amino acids.

Only a few counts were recorded for this clonotype. The chain carries TRBV10-3 and TRBJ2-5, with TRBD1 identical over 9 bases. This CDR3 comprises 13 residues. After removal of 10 bases from V and 3 bases from J, the junction contained 6 bases not matched to a gene. Germline V lookup: CDR1 ENHRY, CDR2 SYGVKD. DNA for the CDR3: TGTGCCACCTTGAGGACAGGGGAAGAGACCCAGTACTTC. This codes for CATLRTGEETQYF.

This clonotype was picked up a small number of times. The genes are TRBV13 and TRBJ2-1; 7 positions match TRBD2. The end of the DNA fits TRBJ2-5 better, so the J call may be wrong. Looked up from germline, CDR1 is PRHDT and CDR2 is FYEKMQ (reference sequence). The CDR3 is 15 amino acids. The CDR3 region is CASSLAASGKETQYF. CDR3 nucleotide sequence: TGTGCCAGCAGCTTAGCGGCTAGCGGAAAAGAGACCCAGTACTTC.

The chain joins TRBV28 to TRBJ2-5; 8 bases are a match to TRBD2. The end of the DNA fits TRBJ2-1 better, so the J call may be wrong. The CDR3 consists of 15 residues. Germline values: CDR1 MDHEN, CDR2 SYDVKM. The CDR3 region has the DNA TGTGCCAGCAGTCCAGGGACTAGGAAAGGGGGGGAGCAGTTCTTC. Amino acid sequence: CASSPGTRKGGEQFF.

The V call is TRBV7-2, the J call TRBJ2-4; D possibly matches TRBD1 or TRBD2 (6 bases each). CDR1 is SGHTA and CDR2 is FQGNSA in the germline V gene. Between the trimmed V and J ends, which lost 5 bases and 8 bases, there was a span of 19 bases. CDR3 size: 15 residues. CDR3 DNA: TGTGCCAGCAGCGGTAAGGCGACGGAGGGGGACATTCAGTACTTC. Its translation: CASSGKATEGDIQYF.

This rearrangement joins TRBV4-3 to TRBJ2-1; unclear D gene. The CDR3 covers 16 residues. V gave up 0 bases and J gave up 7 bases, with 16 bases separating them. Germline V gene sequence: CDR1 LGHNA, CDR2 YSLEER. CDR3 DNA: TGCGCCAGCAGCCAAGAGCCCCACCCGACGGCTAATGAGCAGTTCTTC. Residues: CASSQEPHPTANEQFF.

The gene calls are TRBV5-1 and TRBJ2-6; D ambiguous. V lost 0 bases, J lost 4 bases, and 11 bases lay in between. The germline V gene has CDR1 SGHRS and CDR2 YFSETQ. The CDR3 runs to 16 residues. This CDR3 reads CASSLDLGPGANVLTF. For the CDR3, the DNA is TGCGCCAGCAGCTTGGATCTGGGTCCCGGGGCCAACGTCCTGACTTTC.

This clonotype has a handful of counts. The chain couples TRBV7-9 to TRBJ1-3; D is unresolved. This CDR3 is 17 amino acids long. CDR1 and CDR2 (germline): SEHNR, FQNEAQ (reference sequence). The germline V and J ends were trimmed by 1 base and 0 bases, with 13 bases remaining between them. The CDR3 bases are TGTGCCAGCAGCTTAGGTTTTGGCGGCAACTCTGGAAACACCATATATTTT. Amino acids: CASSLGFGGNSGNTIYF. The full variable domain, completed using reference TRBV7-9 and TRBJ1-3, is DTGVSQNPRHKITKRGQNVTFRCDPISEHNRLYWYRQTLGQGPEFLTYFQNEAQLEKSRLLSDRFSAERPKGSFSTLEIQRTEQGDSAMYLCASSLGFGGNSGNTIYFGEGSWLTVV.

V is TRBV24-1 and J is TRBJ2-5, with D possibly being TRBD1 (6 bases). The V end lost 3 bases, the J end lost 4 bases, and 8 bases lay between the germline ends. This CDR3 is 13 amino acids long. The germline gives CDR1 KGHDR, CDR2 SFDVKD. Here the CDR3 DNA reads TGTGCCACCAGTGATCCAGGGGTAGAGACCCAGTACTTC. Residues: CATSDPGVETQYF.

The table lists this clonotype with many counts. J is TRBJ1-5 and V is TRBV7-8; tentatively, D is TRBD1 (6 bases). V was shortened by 5 bases and J by 2 bases, with 10 bases between the two germline ends. The V gene's germline CDR1 is SGHVS and CDR2 FQNEAQ. The CDR3 has 14 residues. For the CDR3, the DNA is TGTGCCAGCAGCCGCGGGGGCGGCAATCAGCCCCAGCATTTT. Amino acid sequence: CASSRGGGNQPQHF. Supplemented by reference TRBV7-8 and TRBJ1-5, the full variable domain reads GAGVSQSPRYKVAKRGQDVALRCDPISGHVSLFWYQQALGQGPEFLTYFQNEAQLDKSGLPSDRFFAERPEGSVSTLKIQRTQQEDSAVYLCASSRGGGNQPQHFGDGTRLSIL.

In its sample, this clonotype was seen a few times. The V and J genes are TRBV12-3 or TRBV12-4 and TRBJ2-7; the match to TRBD1 covers 8 bases. Unmatched junction bases numbered 7, after V lost 6 bases and J lost 0 bases. There are 15 residues in the CDR3. The CDR3 nucleotides are TGTGCCAGCAGGCCCCGGACAGGGAGCTCCTACGAGCAGTACTTC. Protein product: CASRPRTGSSYEQYF.

The chain employs TRBV4-1 and TRBJ2-5; D is unresolved. TRBJ2-7 explains the end of the DNA better; the J call may be wrong. CDR1 and CDR2 from the germline V gene are MGHRA and YSYEKL. The CDR3 has 15 amino acids. The CDR3 is CASSQGMVDAYEQYF. CDR3 DNA sequence: TGCGCCAGCAGCCAAGGTATGGTCGATGCCTACGAGCAGTACTTC.

The V and J genes are TRBV9 and TRBJ2-1; TRBD1 matches 7 bases. CDR1 and CDR2 from the germline V gene are SGDLS and YYNGEE. V shed 2 bases, J shed 5 bases, and the junction held 10 bases outside the gene matches. The CDR3 loop spans 16 amino acids. The CDR3 sequence is CASSVTPGTVDNEQFF. For the CDR3, the DNA is TGTGCCAGCAGCGTGACCCCCGGGACAGTAGACAATGAGCAGTTCTTC. Full variable domain (rest looked up from reference TRBV9 and TRBJ2-1): DSGVTQTPKHLITATGQRVTLRCSPRSGDLSVYWYQQSLDQGLQFLIQYYNGEERAKGNILERFSAQQFPDLHSELNLSSLELGDSALYFCASSVTPGTVDNEQFFGPGTRLTVL.

The V call is TRBV29-1, the J call TRBJ2-1, with 12 bases that match TRBD2. The CDR3 contains 16 residues. Losses at the gene ends were 5 bases for V and 9 bases for J; bases not matched to a gene: 14. CDR1 is SQVTM and CDR2 is ANQGSEA in the germline V gene. The CDR3 reads CSVQSRPGTSGPEQFF. DNA for the CDR3: TGCAGCGTTCAAAGCCGCCCCGGGACTAGCGGGCCTGAGCAGTTCTTC.

The V call is TRBV12-3 or TRBV12-4, the J call TRBJ2-5; perhaps TRBD2 as D (5 bases). The V end lost 3 bases, the J end lost 5 bases, and 13 bases lay between the germline ends. CDR3 length equals 14 residues. The CDR3 reads CASSFPGTGETQYF. In nucleotides, the CDR3 is TGTGCCAGCAGTTTCCCGGGCACGGGGGAGACCCAGTACTTC.

This clonotype was seen more than once but under ten times. The chain uses TRBV9 and TRBJ2-2, with D unresolved. CDR1 is SGDLS and CDR2 is YYNGEE in the germline V gene. The germline V and J ends were trimmed by 0 bases and 8 bases, with 11 bases remaining between them. The CDR3 extends over 14 amino acids. CDR3 sequence: CASSVDVSEGELFF. CDR3 DNA sequence: TGTGCCAGCAGCGTAGACGTGAGTGAGGGGGAGCTGTTTTTT.

This clonotype turned up a few times. This chain joins TRBV19 and TRBJ2-1; D remains ambiguous. Deletions cut 4 bases from V and 3 bases from J, with 13 bases between. The CDR3 has 15 residues. Germline V gene sequence: CDR1 LNHDA, CDR2 SQIVND (reference sequence). CDR3 DNA: TGTGCCAGTAGTACCTTCTCAGTGAGCTACAATGAGCAGTTCTTC. Translated: CASSTFSVSYNEQFF.

The chain uses TRBV7-9 and TRBJ2-5, with D tentatively TRBD2 (6 bases). Germline assignment: CDR1 SEHNR and CDR2 FQNEAQ (reference sequence). The CDR3 has 12 amino acids. V was cut by 2 bases and J by 11 bases, with 12 bases left in between. Here the CDR3 reads CASSLPGGKQYF. The CDR3 region has the DNA TGTGCCAGCAGCTTACCCGGGGGAAAGCAGTACTTC. The complete variable domain, with remaining parts taken from reference TRBV7-9 and TRBJ2-5, reads DTGVSQNPRHKITKRGQNVTFRCDPISEHNRLYWYRQTLGQGPEFLTYFQNEAQLEKSRLLSDRFSAERPKGSFSTLEIQRTEQGDSAMYLCASSLPGGKQYFGPGTRLLVL.

This clonotype has only a few counts. This chain joins TRBV3-1 and TRBJ2-5, with 11 nucleotides matching TRBD2. Unmatched junction bases numbered 5, after V lost 6 bases and J lost 5 bases. The CDR3 consists of 14 residues. CDR1 LGHDT and CDR2 YNNKEL come from the germline V gene (reference sequence). The CDR3 nucleotides are TGTGCCAGCAGACCACTAGCGGGAGACGAGACCCAGTACTTC. It codes for CASRPLAGDETQYF.

The chain joins TRBV7-2 to TRBJ2-1; 8 nucleotides match TRBD2. The CDR3 runs 14 residues. Germline V CDR1 and CDR2: SGHTA, FQGNSA. The V gene end was trimmed by 1 base and the J gene end by 9 bases; junction bases not matched to a gene: 5. CDR3 bases: TGTGCCAGCAGCTTAGGCGGGGGGCGGGCTGAGCAGTTCTTC. The encoded protein is CASSLGGGRAEQFF.

This clonotype was recorded once. The CDR3 is CASSYGGLRQFF. CDR3 nucleotides: TGTGCCAGCAGCTACGGGGGGTTACGGCAGTTCTTC. The chain is built from TRBV6-2 or TRBV6-3 and TRBJ2-1; 7 nucleotides align to TRBD2. The germline V gene has CDR1 MNHEY and CDR2 SVGEGT. This CDR3 has 12 amino acids. V shed 6 bases, J shed 12 bases, and the junction held 8 bases outside the gene matches.

The gene calls are TRBV7-2 and TRBJ2-1; 13 nucleotides agree with TRBD2. In germline, CDR1 is SGHTA, CDR2 FQGNSA. The CDR3 contains 17 residues. The V and J ends lost 0 bases and 4 bases, in that order; junction bases with no gene match: 3. The CDR3 sequence is CASSLAGLAGIYNEQFF. CDR3 DNA sequence: TGTGCCAGCAGCTTAGCGGGACTAGCGGGGATATACAATGAGCAGTTCTTC. The full variable domain, rest sourced from reference TRBV7-2 and TRBJ2-1, is GAGVSQSPSNKVTEKGKDVELRCDPISGHTALYWYRQSLGQGLEFLIYFQGNSAPDKSGLPSDRFSAERTGGSVSTLTIQRTQQEDSAVYLCASSLAGLAGIYNEQFFGPGTRLTVL.

This clonotype came up a few times. This chain connects TRBV19 to TRBJ2-2; possible D gene TRBD1, 5 bases. This CDR3 spans 14 amino acids. The germline gives CDR1 LNHDA, CDR2 SQIVND (reference sequence). V gave up 8 bases and J gave up 1 base, with 11 bases separating them. Written as DNA, the CDR3 is TGTGCCAGTGGGGCAGCCCTGAACACCGGGGAGCTGTTTTTT. Protein sequence: CASGAALNTGELFF.

This clonotype occurred once. V and J are TRBV7-9 and TRBJ1-6; D remains unclear. CDR1 is SEHNR, CDR2 FQNEAQ, per germline (reference sequence). The CDR3 loop spans 12 amino acids. Trimming removed 5 bases from V and 10 bases from J, with 9 bases in between. The CDR3 reads CASSTAGSPLHF. The DNA of the CDR3 is TGTGCCAGCAGCACCGCCGGGTCACCCCTCCACTTT.

This rearrangement joins TRBV9 to TRBJ2-5; no firm D call. The closer fit of TRBJ2-7 to the DNA end suggests the J call may be wrong. CDR1 and CDR2 (germline): SGDLS, YYNGEE. The CDR3 is made up of 13 amino acids. The CDR3 DNA reads as TGTGCCAGCAGCGGAGAAAGCTCCTACGAGCAGTACTTC. Amino acid sequence: CASSGESSYEQYF.

This clonotype was recorded a few times. The genes are TRBV7-9 and TRBJ2-5; D not certain. The better agreement between TRBJ2-1 and the DNA end casts doubt on the J call. From germline, CDR1 is SEHNR and CDR2 FQNEAQ (reference sequence). The CDR3 runs 13 residues. Here the CDR3 reads CASTVGAGNEQFF. DNA for the CDR3: TGTGCCAGCACAGTCGGTGCTGGCAATGAGCAGTTCTTC.

This clonotype was seen more than once but under ten times. V gene TRBV6-5 combines with J gene TRBJ2-7, with TRBD1 matching 11 bases. Germline V gives CDR1 MNHEY, CDR2 SVGAGI. With 8 bases clipped from V and 6 bases from J, the junction kept 15 bases outside the gene matches. This CDR3 spans 16 amino acids. In DNA form, the CDR3 reads TGTGCCAGCCGTTCAGTTATTGGGACAGGGGGGATCGAGCAGTACTTC. As protein: CASRSVIGTGGIEQYF.